Listed below are T cell receptor beta chains from one sample, sequenced in a study of identical twins. TCRdb independently ran MiXCR on the 5' RACE reads; one entry per CDR3 protein. Here the sample spans nearly 200,000 distinct CDR3 sequences, about 15% being singletons. These same data were also listed under a study on T cells expressing NK-cell markers.

Sample: CD8+ T cells sorted from blood. These receptors all stem from a young woman in good health. Both conserved end residues are part of each CDR3. Fields, in order: clone size, V gene, J gene, D gene, CDR3 DNA, CDR3 protein. A D gene is named only where the DNA matches it firmly. Expanded clones are given a class, and other clones once, few, many or no size at all.

clone_size: many; v_call: TRBV20-1; j_call: TRBJ2-1; d_call: TRBD2; cdr3_nt: TGCAGTGCTAGAGAGCTGGCTAGCGGGAGGGATAGAAATGAGCAGTTCTTC; cdr3_aa: CSARELASGRDRNEQFF
clone_size: .; v_call: TRBV20-1; j_call: TRBJ2-3; d_call: TRBD2; cdr3_nt: TGCAGTCCATGGCTAGCGGGACTAGCAGATACGCAGTATTTT; cdr3_aa: CSPWLAGLADTQYF
clone_size: .; v_call: TRBV6-1; j_call: TRBJ2-1; d_call: TRBD2; cdr3_nt: TGTGCCAGCAGTAGGGGCGGACTAGCGGGAATATACAATGAGCAGTTCTTC; cdr3_aa: CASSRGGLAGIYNEQFF
clone_size: .; v_call: TRBV7-9; j_call: TRBJ1-4; d_call: .; cdr3_nt: TGTGCCACCGACCGGCCAAGTGCGACTAATGAAAAACTGTTTTTT; cdr3_aa: CATDRPSATNEKLFF
clone_size: .; v_call: TRBV12-3/TRBV12-4; j_call: TRBJ2-7; d_call: .; cdr3_nt: TGTGCCAGCAGTGACGGGACAAGGACCTACGAGCAGTACTTC; cdr3_aa: CASSDGTRTYEQYF
clone_size: many; v_call: TRBV4-3; j_call: TRBJ2-1; d_call: .; cdr3_nt: TGCGCCAGCAGCCAAGATCGGCACAATGAGCAGTTCTTC; cdr3_aa: CASSQDRHNEQFF
clone_size: .; v_call: TRBV25-1; j_call: TRBJ2-7; d_call: TRBD2; cdr3_nt: TGTGCCAGCAGTTCCTTGATTAGCGGGAGCCACGAGCAGTACTTC; cdr3_aa: CASSSLISGSHEQYF
clone_size: .; v_call: TRBV11-2; j_call: TRBJ2-2; d_call: .; cdr3_nt: TGTGCCAGCAGCTTTGTGGGTAGGACCGGGGAGCTGTTTTTT; cdr3_aa: CASSFVGRTGELFF
clone_size: .; v_call: TRBV12-3/TRBV12-4; j_call: TRBJ2-7; d_call: .; cdr3_nt: TGTGCCAGCAGTGAGGCGGCCTCCGAGCAGTACTTC; cdr3_aa: CASSEAASEQYF
clone_size: .; v_call: TRBV11-3; j_call: TRBJ2-3; d_call: TRBD2; cdr3_nt: TGTGCCAGCAGCTTCCCCGCCCTTAGCGGGGGTGGGGGCACGTCAGCCGATACGCAGTATTTT; cdr3_aa: CASSFPALSGGGGTSADTQYF
clone_size: few; v_call: TRBV29-1; j_call: TRBJ1-1; d_call: .; cdr3_nt: TGCAGCGTTGATGGGACAAGACTCTCCTACACTGAAGCTTTCTTT; cdr3_aa: CSVDGTRLSYTEAFF
clone_size: .; v_call: TRBV7-8; j_call: TRBJ2-1; d_call: .; cdr3_nt: TGTGCCAGCAGCTTAGCGGGGGTCTTAAGCTCCTACAATGAGCAGTTCTTC; cdr3_aa: CASSLAGVLSSYNEQFF
clone_size: .; v_call: TRBV5-1; j_call: TRBJ2-7; d_call: TRBD1; cdr3_nt: TGCGCCAGCAGACTTACAGGGGCGCAATACTACGAGCAGTACTTC; cdr3_aa: CASRLTGAQYYEQYF
clone_size: few; v_call: TRBV14; j_call: TRBJ2-3; d_call: .; cdr3_nt: TGTGCCAGCAGCGCAGGAAAACACTGGGGGAGGAACGGTACGCAGTATTTT; cdr3_aa: CASSAGKHWGRNGTQYF
clone_size: few; v_call: TRBV11-2; j_call: TRBJ2-7; d_call: .; cdr3_nt: TGTGCCAGCAGCTTTTTAGGACCGAGTCCCCCCTACGAGCAGTACTTC; cdr3_aa: CASSFLGPSPPYEQYF
clone_size: .; v_call: TRBV5-1; j_call: TRBJ2-5; d_call: .; cdr3_nt: TGCGCCAGCAGCTTAGCCGTCTTGGATCCCCAAGAGACCCAGTACTTC; cdr3_aa: CASSLAVLDPQETQYF
clone_size: many; v_call: TRBV6-1; j_call: TRBJ2-1; d_call: .; cdr3_nt: TGTGCCAGCAATCCTCGGGGCTCCTACAATGAGCAGTTCTTC; cdr3_aa: CASNPRGSYNEQFF
clone_size: .; v_call: TRBV10-1; j_call: TRBJ2-1; d_call: TRBD2; cdr3_nt: TGCGCCAGCAGTGAGTTAAGGACTAGCCATGAGCAGTTCTTC; cdr3_aa: CASSELRTSHEQFF
clone_size: few; v_call: TRBV12-3/TRBV12-4; j_call: TRBJ2-2; d_call: .; cdr3_nt: TGTGCCAGCCAGTATTATCCGGGCACCGGGGAGCTGTTTTTT; cdr3_aa: CASQYYPGTGELFF
clone_size: .; v_call: TRBV9; j_call: TRBJ2-7; d_call: TRBD2; cdr3_nt: TGTGCCAGCAGCCCCGGGACTAGTGGGGAGCAGTACTTC; cdr3_aa: CASSPGTSGEQYF
clone_size: .; v_call: TRBV6-1; j_call: TRBJ1-2; d_call: .; cdr3_nt: TGTGCCAGCAGTGAACTGGGTATCTATGGCTACACCTTC; cdr3_aa: CASSELGIYGYTF
clone_size: many; v_call: TRBV4-2; j_call: TRBJ1-1; d_call: .; cdr3_nt: TGTGCCAGCAACTCCCAGGCGACCTCGAACACTGAAGCTTTCTTT; cdr3_aa: CASNSQATSNTEAFF
clone_size: few; v_call: TRBV28; j_call: TRBJ1-1; d_call: .; cdr3_nt: TGTGCCAGCAGTTCTACTTTAGTATCAGTGACAGGATATACGAACACTGAAGCTTTCTTT; cdr3_aa: CASSSTLVSVTGYTNTEAFF
clone_size: few; v_call: TRBV25-1; j_call: TRBJ2-7; d_call: TRBD2; cdr3_nt: TGTGCCAGCAGTGCCGGACTAGCGGGGGAAGCGGACTTC; cdr3_aa: CASSAGLAGEADF
clone_size: .; v_call: TRBV9; j_call: TRBJ2-7; d_call: TRBD1; cdr3_nt: TGTGCCAGCAGCGTCTCCGGGACAGGGGCTTACGAGCAGTACTTC; cdr3_aa: CASSVSGTGAYEQYF
clone_size: few; v_call: TRBV6-5; j_call: TRBJ1-3; d_call: TRBD1; cdr3_nt: TGTGCCAGCAGTTTTACAGGGGGTGGAAACACCATATATTTT; cdr3_aa: CASSFTGGGNTIYF
clone_size: .; v_call: TRBV5-1; j_call: TRBJ2-7; d_call: TRBD1; cdr3_nt: TGCGCCAGCAGCGACAGGGGCCTCTACGAGCAGTACTTC; cdr3_aa: CASSDRGLYEQYF
clone_size: .; v_call: TRBV9; j_call: TRBJ1-2; d_call: TRBD1; cdr3_nt: TGTGCCAGCAGCGCCCGGACAGGGGTTAACTATGGCTACACCTTC; cdr3_aa: CASSARTGVNYGYTF
clone_size: few; v_call: TRBV21-1; j_call: TRBJ1-2; d_call: .; cdr3_nt: TGTGCCAGCAGCAAAGACGTGGGGCAGGGCCTATCGTACTATGGCTACACCTTC; cdr3_aa: CASSKDVGQGLSYYGYTF
clone_size: few; v_call: TRBV12-3/TRBV12-4; j_call: TRBJ1-4; d_call: .; cdr3_nt: TGTGCCAGCAGGTCAGGTTTGGATGAAAAACTGTTTTTT; cdr3_aa: CASRSGLDEKLFF
clone_size: .; v_call: TRBV3-1; j_call: TRBJ2-7; d_call: .; cdr3_nt: TGTGCCAGCAGCCGGACGGAAAACTACGAGCAGTACTTC; cdr3_aa: CASSRTENYEQYF
clone_size: once; v_call: TRBV28; j_call: TRBJ2-3; d_call: TRBD2; cdr3_nt: TGTGCCAGCACAGGAGAGCGGGAGTCGGCAGATACGCAGTATTTT; cdr3_aa: CASTGERESADTQYF
clone_size: many; v_call: TRBV12-3/TRBV12-4; j_call: TRBJ2-7; d_call: TRBD2; cdr3_nt: TGTGCCAGCAGTCCCCCAACTAGCGGGAGCTCCTACGAGCAGTACTTC; cdr3_aa: CASSPPTSGSSYEQYF
clone_size: .; v_call: TRBV29-1; j_call: TRBJ2-1; d_call: TRBD2; cdr3_nt: TGCAGCGCCCCCCAGCTAGCGGGAGGGAGTGAGCAGTTCTTC; cdr3_aa: CSAPQLAGGSEQFF
clone_size: many; v_call: TRBV5-1; j_call: TRBJ2-1; d_call: TRBD2; cdr3_nt: TGCGCCAGCAGCTTGGTCGGGACTAGCGGGAGTGGGAATGAGCAGTTCTTC; cdr3_aa: CASSLVGTSGSGNEQFF
clone_size: .; v_call: TRBV29-1; j_call: TRBJ2-1; d_call: .; cdr3_nt: TGCAGCGTTCAACGGCCGGGATACAATGAGCAGTTCTTC; cdr3_aa: CSVQRPGYNEQFF
clone_size: .; v_call: TRBV20-1; j_call: TRBJ2-7; d_call: TRBD1; cdr3_nt: TGCAGTGCCGGACAGGGGACCTACGAGCAGTACTTC; cdr3_aa: CSAGQGTYEQYF
clone_size: few; v_call: TRBV12-3/TRBV12-4; j_call: TRBJ2-7; d_call: .; cdr3_nt: TGTGCCAGCAGGGACACCTACGGGCCCCCCTACGAGCAGTACTTC; cdr3_aa: CASRDTYGPPYEQYF
clone_size: few; v_call: TRBV7-8; j_call: TRBJ2-7; d_call: .; cdr3_nt: TGTGCCAGCAGCCCCCCCCAAGTTGGCGAGCAGTACTTC; cdr3_aa: CASSPPQVGEQYF
clone_size: .; v_call: TRBV14; j_call: TRBJ2-1; d_call: TRBD2; cdr3_nt: TGTGCCAGCAGCCAGAGGGGCGGGGGGGCTAAGGACGAGCAGTTCTTC; cdr3_aa: CASSQRGGGAKDEQFF
clone_size: once; v_call: TRBV7-9; j_call: TRBJ1-4; d_call: .; cdr3_nt: TGTGCCAGCACCACTACTTGGGGACTGTCTAATGAAAAACTGTTTTTT; cdr3_aa: CASTTTWGLSNEKLFF
clone_size: .; v_call: TRBV2; j_call: TRBJ2-7; d_call: TRBD2; cdr3_nt: TGTGCCAGCAGTCAGACCGGGACTAGCGGAACCTACGAGCAGTACTTC; cdr3_aa: CASSQTGTSGTYEQYF
clone_size: .; v_call: TRBV6-2/TRBV6-3; j_call: TRBJ2-1; d_call: TRBD2; cdr3_nt: TGTGCCATCTCGACCGGACTAGCGATTGAGCAGTTCTTC; cdr3_aa: CAISTGLAIEQFF
clone_size: .; v_call: TRBV6-5; j_call: TRBJ2-3; d_call: .; cdr3_nt: TGTGCCAGCAGTTACTGGCGCGCGGCGGATGATACGCAGTATTTT; cdr3_aa: CASSYWRAADDTQYF
clone_size: few; v_call: TRBV20-1; j_call: TRBJ2-3; d_call: TRBD2; cdr3_nt: TGCAGTGCCGAACCGGGACTAGCGGGCACAGATACGCAGTATTTT; cdr3_aa: CSAEPGLAGTDTQYF
clone_size: .; v_call: TRBV15; j_call: TRBJ2-1; d_call: TRBD2; cdr3_nt: TGTGCCACCAGCAGAGAAAGCGGGAGGGCCATTTCCTACAATGAGCAGTTCTTC; cdr3_aa: CATSRESGRAISYNEQFF
clone_size: few; v_call: TRBV5-1; j_call: TRBJ2-1; d_call: .; cdr3_nt: TGCGCCAGCAGTTCCTATCCGGGACTCAAAGTAGGGAACAATGAGCAGTTCTTC; cdr3_aa: CASSSYPGLKVGNNEQFF
clone_size: .; v_call: TRBV12-3/TRBV12-4; j_call: TRBJ2-1; d_call: TRBD2; cdr3_nt: TGTGCCAGCAGTTCTGGACTAGCGGGACTTGAGCCCTACAATGAGCAGTTCTTC; cdr3_aa: CASSSGLAGLEPYNEQFF